The 29 T cell receptor beta chains in this list originate from one sample, sequenced in a study of blood T cell repertoires in COVID-19. Using immunoSEQ multiplex PCR, the repertoire was profiled, and TCRdb retains in-frame clones only, with some absent. The data show approximately 100,000 clones, roughly 72% seen once. Sample: peripheral blood. These receptors originate from an elderly man with acute or convalescent COVID-19.

In nucleotides, the CDR3 is TGTGCCAGCAGCTTTACAGGGAGCAACACTGAAGCTTTCTTT. Amino acids: CASSFTGSNTEAFF. This sequence joins TRBV11-2 and TRBJ1-1, with D maybe TRBD1 (6 bases). V dropped 3 bases and J dropped 2 bases, with 10 bases sitting between them. The CDR3 consists of 14 residues. Germline lookup yields CDR1 SGHAT and CDR2 FQNNGV.

The chain combines TRBV5-1 with TRBJ2-1, with D tentatively TRBD2 (5 bases). The CDR3 runs 11 residues. V dropped 0 bases and J dropped 13 bases, with 8 bases sitting between them. CDR1 is SGHRS and CDR2 is YFSETQ in the germline V gene. The CDR3 spells CASSLGTDQFF. The CDR3 bases are TGCGCCAGCAGCTTGGGGACTGATCAGTTCTTC.

J is TRBJ2-7 and V is TRBV28; D is perhaps TRBD2 (6 bases). V was cut by 4 bases and J by 3 bases, with 16 bases left in between. This CDR3 spans 15 amino acids. The germline CDR1 and CDR2 sequences are MDHEN and SYDVKM. Written as DNA, the CDR3 is TGTGCCAGCAGTTCCTGGGGGAGCGGGCTCTACGAGCAGTACTTC. The encoded protein is CASSSWGSGLYEQYF.

V usage is TRBV27 and J usage is TRBJ2-3; no definite D call. The germline CDR1 and CDR2 sequences are MNHEY and SMNVEV (reference sequence). Trimming removed 2 bases from V and 1 base from J, with 7 bases in between. The length of the CDR3 is 14 residues. The CDR3 DNA follows: TGTGCCAGCAGTTTAGGAGTCCGCACAGATACGCAGTATTTT. Its translation: CASSLGVRTDTQYF.

This clone was detected a few times. The V gene is TRBV28, the J gene TRBJ2-7, with TRBD2 matching 9 bases. The trim removed 5 bases at V and 7 bases at J, leaving 12 bases unmatched. CDR3 length: 15 residues. CDR1 is MDHEN and CDR2 is SYDVKM in the germline V gene. CDR3 in amino acids: CASSPAGSGRWEQYF. The CDR3 DNA reads TGTGCCAGCAGTCCCGCCGGGAGCGGGAGGTGGGAGCAGTACTTC.

J is TRBJ2-3 and V is TRBV5-1, with D perhaps TRBD2 (6 bases). The germline V and J ends were trimmed by 2 bases and 6 bases, with 10 bases remaining between them. The length of the CDR3 is 13 residues. Germline V gene sequence: CDR1 SGHRS, CDR2 YFSETQ. In DNA, the CDR3 is TGCGCCAGCAGCTTATCCCTAGCGGATACGCAGTATTTT. It codes for CASSLSLADTQYF.

This CDR3 is CASRPRSGGGRDIQYF. In DNA, the CDR3 is TGTGCCAGCAGACCTCGGTCAGGAGGGGGCAGGGACATTCAGTACTTC. This sequence joins TRBV5-8 and TRBJ2-4; the D gene is possibly TRBD1 (7 bases). In germline, CDR1 is SGHTS, CDR2 YDEGEE. The V gene lost 5 bases and the J gene lost 8 bases, with 23 bases spanning the gap. The length of the CDR3 is 16 residues.

This clone came up a few times. The chain has TRBV19 and TRBJ2-7, with 12 bases that match TRBD2. The CDR3 is made up of 17 amino acids. The trim removed 4 bases at V and 0 bases at J, leaving 7 bases unmatched. Per germline, CDR1 LNHDA and CDR2 SQIVND (reference sequence). The CDR3 sequence: CASSTRTSGTTSYEQYF. As DNA, the CDR3 is TGTGCCAGTAGTACCAGGACTAGCGGGACTACCTCCTACGAGCAGTACTTC.

The J gene is TRBJ2-1, the V gene TRBV11-2; D possibly corresponds to TRBD2 (6 bases). The V end was cut by 5 bases, the J end by 9 bases, with 14 bases between. Germline V gene sequence: CDR1 SGHAT, CDR2 FQNNGV. The CDR3 length is 13 residues. The CDR3 protein is CASSASTRFEQFF. The CDR3, as DNA: TGTGCCAGCAGCGCGTCGACTAGATTTGAGCAGTTCTTC.

This clone was counted only a few times. The chain has TRBV2 and TRBJ1-2; D not certain. V was clipped by 1 base and J by 3 bases, with 9 bases between them. The V gene's germline CDR1 is SNHLY and CDR2 FYNNEI. This CDR3 comprises 14 residues. Here the CDR3 DNA reads TGTGCCAGCAGTGAAGGCGGTCAGTACTATGGCTACACCTTC. Protein product: CASSEGGQYYGYTF.

This clone was observed at least ten times. The chain joins TRBV5-4 to TRBJ1-1; 7 nucleotides line up with TRBD1. The length of the CDR3 is 13 residues. Unmatched junction bases numbered 6, after V lost 4 bases and J lost 6 bases. Germline V gene data show CDR1 as SGHNT and CDR2 as YYREEE (reference sequence). CDR3 region: CASSTMTGPEAFF. The CDR3 DNA is TGTGCCAGCAGCACGATGACAGGGCCTGAAGCTTTCTTT.

This clone was seen just once. V usage is TRBV7-3 and J usage is TRBJ2-5, with 11 bases aligning to TRBD2. The V and J ends lost 5 bases and 4 bases, in that order; junction bases with no gene match: 9. Germline V lookup: CDR1 SGHTA, CDR2 FQGTGA. The CDR3 sequence is 16 residues long. The CDR3, as DNA: TGTGCCAGCAGCCTAGGAACTAGCGGGAGCGTAGAGACCCAGTACTTC. Translation gives CASSLGTSGSVETQYF.

V and J are TRBV5-5 and TRBJ1-4; TRBD1 aligns across 7 bases. The CDR3 totals 15 residues. Trimming cost V 1 base and J 8 bases; bases outside gene matches: 8. Germline V CDR1 and CDR2: SGHKS, YYEKEE (reference sequence). The CDR3 region is CASSLSTGTREKLFF. The CDR3 DNA is TGTGCCAGCAGCTTGTCGACAGGGACTCGGGAAAAACTGTTTTTT. The variable domain in full, completed from reference TRBV5-5 and TRBJ1-4, reads DAGVTQSPTHLIKTRGQQVTLRCSPISGHKSVSWYQQVLGQGPQFIFQYYEKEERGRGNFPDRFSARQFPNYSSELNVNALLLGDSALYLCASSLSTGTREKLFFGSGTQLSVL.

This rearrangement joins TRBV28 to TRBJ1-1; 12 nucleotides line up with TRBD1. Germline CDR1 and CDR2: MDHEN and SYDVKM. J lost 9 bases, V lost 4 bases, and 9 bases had no gene match. This CDR3 is built from 15 residues. CDR3 in amino acids: CASSSPGTGGWKAFF. The CDR3 DNA sequence: TGTGCCAGCAGTTCCCCGGGGACAGGGGGCTGGAAAGCTTTCTTT.

The chain has TRBV9 and TRBJ2-7; 11 positions agree with TRBD1. With 6 bases clipped from V and 2 bases from J, the junction kept 4 bases outside the gene matches. The V gene's germline CDR1 is SGDLS and CDR2 YYNGEE. CDR3 length equals 14 residues. The CDR3 DNA reads as TGTGCCAGCACGGTGGGACAGGGGGCCTACGAGCAGTACTTC. Amino acid sequence: CASTVGQGAYEQYF. Supplemented by reference TRBV9 and TRBJ2-7, the full variable domain reads DSGVTQTPKHLITATGQRVTLRCSPRSGDLSVYWYQQSLDQGLQFLIQYYNGEERAKGNILERFSAQQFPDLHSELNLSSLELGDSALYFCASTVGQGAYEQYFGPGTRLTVT.

This clone has just a few counts. This rearrangement joins TRBV7-9 to TRBJ1-4; D is perhaps TRBD1 (6 bases). V lost 5 bases, J lost 4 bases, and 17 bases lay in between. Looked up from germline, CDR1 is SEHNR and CDR2 is FQNEAQ (reference sequence). The CDR3 consists of 16 residues. The CDR3 loop is CASSPILRGRNEKLFF. The CDR3 DNA is TGTGCCAGCAGCCCTATTCTCAGGGGCCGTAATGAAAAACTGTTTTTT.

The chain has TRBV28 and TRBJ1-3, with TRBD1 as a possible D gene (5 bases). Germline lookup yields CDR1 MDHEN and CDR2 SYDVKM. V lost 7 bases and J 5 bases, leaving 15 bases between the germline ends. CDR3 size: 14 residues. The CDR3 nucleotides are TGTGCCAGCAAATTCGGGACTTTTCGAAACACCATATATTTT. Amino acids: CASKFGTFRNTIYF.

The gene calls are TRBV15 and TRBJ2-6, with D perhaps matching TRBD1 (6 bases). V gave up 1 base and J gave up 4 bases, with 11 bases separating them. Looked up from germline, CDR1 is LNHNV and CDR2 is YYDKDF (reference sequence). This CDR3 comprises 16 residues. The CDR3 region has the DNA TGTGCCACCAGCAGAGTTACAGGGTACGGGGCCAACGTCCTGACTTTC. Amino acid sequence: CATSRVTGYGANVLTF.

V is TRBV5-1 and J is TRBJ1-1; a possible D gene is TRBD1 (6 bases). Trimming removed 4 bases at V and 4 bases at J, with 17 bases between. This CDR3 has 15 amino acids. The V gene's germline CDR1 is SGHRS and CDR2 YFSETQ. The chain's CDR3 is CASSPPGAGVTEAFF. CDR3 DNA: TGCGCCAGCAGCCCCCCGGGGGCGGGAGTCACTGAAGCTTTCTTT.

The gene calls are TRBV19 and TRBJ2-6, with TRBD1 matching over 7 bases. The CDR3 spans 17 residues. Germline CDR1 reads LNHDA; CDR2 reads SQIVND (reference sequence). J lost 1 base, V lost 5 bases, and 8 bases had no gene match. This CDR3 reads CASSRRTGPSGANVLTF. The DNA of the CDR3 is TGTGCCAGTAGTCGTAGGACAGGACCATCTGGGGCCAACGTCCTGACTTTC.

V gene TRBV3-1 (or the pseudogene TRBV3-2) combines with J gene TRBJ2-7; 12 positions match TRBD2. CDR1 and CDR2 (germline): LGHDT, YNNKEL (reference sequence). This CDR3 is 14 amino acids long. The V and J ends lost 6 bases and 4 bases, in that order; junction bases with no gene match: 4. CDR3 region: CASRTSGSYYEQYF. CDR3 bases: TGTGCCAGCAGGACTAGCGGGAGTTATTACGAGCAGTACTTC.

V and J are TRBV28 and TRBJ1-6; the D is unclear. With 7 bases removed from V and 12 bases from J, the gap between germline ends came to 19 bases. The CDR3 sequence is 14 residues long. Germline values: CDR1 MDHEN, CDR2 SYDVKM. The CDR3 is CASNVLSHRGPLHF. Here the CDR3 DNA reads TGTGCCAGCAACGTGTTAAGCCACCGGGGACCCCTCCACTTT.

This clone was seen many times. V gene TRBV6-5 combines with J gene TRBJ1-2; TRBD1 matches at 9 bases. The length of the CDR3 is 14 residues. V lost 7 bases and J lost 5; bases outside the gene matches: 8. CDR1 MNHEY and CDR2 SVGAGI come from the germline V gene. CDR3 amino acids: CASTREQGAYGYTF. The CDR3 coding sequence is TGTGCCAGCACTCGAGAACAGGGGGCGTATGGCTACACCTTC.

V is TRBV20-1 and J is TRBJ2-2; 12 positions agree with TRBD2. Germline loops: CDR1 DFQATT, CDR2 SNEGSKA (reference sequence). After removal of 3 bases from V and 6 bases from J, the junction contained 8 bases not matched to a gene. The CDR3 is made up of 16 amino acids. CDR3: CSASRGASGRAGELFF. CDR3 bases: TGCAGTGCTAGTAGGGGGGCTAGCGGGAGGGCCGGGGAGCTGTTTTTT.

The genes are TRBV19 and TRBJ1-2, with no clear D. This CDR3 is 12 amino acids long. From germline, CDR1 is LNHDA and CDR2 SQIVND (reference sequence). Deletions cut 5 bases from V and 10 bases from J, with 14 bases between. The CDR3 region is CASSPDMSVYTF. CDR3 nucleotides: TGTGCCAGTAGTCCTGACATGTCGGTCTACACCTTC.

The chain carries TRBV11-2 and TRBJ2-3, with 7 bases that match TRBD1. This CDR3 is built from 17 residues. After removal of 6 bases from V and 3 bases from J, the junction contained 15 bases not matched to a gene. Germline V gene sequence: CDR1 SGHAT, CDR2 FQNNGV. The CDR3 reads CASRKNRGETVTDTQYF. The CDR3 DNA sequence: TGTGCCAGCAGGAAGAACAGGGGAGAAACTGTTACAGATACGCAGTATTTT.

The V call is TRBV5-4, the J call TRBJ1-1; D is perhaps TRBD1 (5 bases). V dropped 0 bases and J dropped 6 bases, with 18 bases sitting between them. Germline V lookup: CDR1 SGHNT, CDR2 YYREEE (reference sequence). The CDR3 runs 16 residues. Written as DNA, the CDR3 is TGTGCCAGCAGCTTGGGTCAGGGAAAGGGTGTTGCTGAAGCTTTCTTT. Encoded protein: CASSLGQGKGVAEAFF.

V gene TRBV6-2 or TRBV6-3 combines with J gene TRBJ2-1; D might be TRBD2 (5 bases). Germline CDR1 and CDR2: MNHEY and SVGEGT. The V end was cut by 6 bases, the J end by 5 bases, with 8 bases between. The CDR3 runs 12 residues. The CDR3 is CASSTGDNEQFF. CDR3 nucleotides: TGTGCCAGCAGCACCGGGGACAATGAGCAGTTCTTC.

This clone appeared a few times. This chain links TRBV5-1 with TRBJ1-4; D ambiguous. The germline V and J ends were trimmed by 0 bases and 8 bases, with 14 bases remaining between them. The CDR3 runs 15 residues. Germline V gives CDR1 SGHRS, CDR2 YFSETQ. Here the CDR3 reads CASSLGVGLGEKLFF. The CDR3 bases are TGCGCCAGCAGCTTGGGGGTAGGATTGGGCGAAAAACTGTTTTTT.